The 6 T cell receptor beta chains below were found in one sample sequenced in a study of cytomegalovirus exposure and HLA in healthy donors. A multiplex PCR was run with 60 Vbeta primers and 13 Jbeta primers. Sequencing used immunoSEQ multiplex PCR; TCRdb keeps in-frame clones, though not all of them. Among approximately 190,000 clones listed, roughly 84% were seen once. Sequencing was carried out using PBMCs. The receptors here all came from a woman in her 50s in good health and CMV-seropositive.

This clone was recorded only once. CDR3: CASSGGYRGGDEQFF. DNA for the CDR3: TGTGCCAGTAGTGGGGGATACAGGGGGGGGGATGAGCAGTTCTTC. The chain carries TRBV19 and TRBJ2-1, with D tentatively TRBD1 (8 bases). The CDR3 sequence is 15 residues long. CDR1 and CDR2 (germline): LNHDA, SQIVND (reference sequence). Trimming removed 5 bases from V and 8 bases from J, with 19 bases in between.

The rearrangement links TRBV28 to TRBJ1-2, with 8 nucleotides matching TRBD1. CDR3 length: 16 residues. Losses at the gene ends were 6 bases for V and 8 bases for J; bases not matched to a gene: 17. Germline V gene data show CDR1 as MDHEN and CDR2 as SYDVKM. This CDR3 reads CASSPLDRGRGEGYTF. The CDR3 DNA sequence: TGTGCCAGCAGCCCTCTCGACAGGGGTAGAGGTGAGGGCTACACCTTC.

On this clone: The sample has other DNA sequences that encode this CDR3 too. The V call is TRBV4-1, the J call TRBJ2-2, with 7 bases identical to TRBD1. With 0 bases clipped from V and 5 bases from J, the junction kept 3 bases outside the gene matches. The length of the CDR3 is 15 residues. Germline-derived CDR1 and CDR2 are MGHRA and YSYEKL. This chain's CDR3 is CASSQERQGTGELFF. The CDR3 DNA reads as TGCGCCAGCAGCCAAGAGCGACAGGGTACCGGGGAGCTGTTTTTT.

This sequence joins TRBV19 and TRBJ1-2; 7 nucleotides match TRBD1. The germline CDR1 and CDR2 sequences are LNHDA and SQIVND (reference sequence). Germline trimming cut 3 bases from V and 6 bases from J; bases unmatched to any gene: 13. This CDR3 is 16 amino acids long. The CDR3 region is CASSMFGGQGVNGYTF. The CDR3 DNA sequence: TGTGCCAGTAGTATGTTCGGCGGGCAGGGGGTCAATGGCTACACCTTC.

Comments on this clone: One end of the junction is discordant with germline, which a read error may explain. The sample holds other DNA sequences that translate to the same CDR3. The chain employs TRBV4-1 and TRBJ1-1; the match to TRBD1 covers 7 bases. The CDR3 consists of 13 residues. The germline gives CDR1 MGHRA, CDR2 YSYEKL. The CDR3 DNA reads as TGTGCCAGCAGCCTCTCAGGGGGCACTGAAGCTTTCTTT. Translation: CASSLSGGTEAFF.

Note on this clone: This CDR3 is also generated by other DNA sequences in the sample. The chain couples TRBV2 to TRBJ1-5; 7 bases fit TRBD1. This CDR3 spans 15 amino acids. CDR1 and CDR2 (germline): SNHLY, FYNNEI. Unmatched junction bases numbered 16, after V lost 7 bases and J lost 10 bases. For the CDR3, the DNA is TGTGCCAGCATCGAAGCTGGGCAGGGGGGATCTCCCCAGCATTTT. Residues: CASIEAGQGGSPQHF.